The 25 T cell receptor beta chains below all came from one sample that was sequenced in a study of blood T cell repertoires in COVID-19. Repertoires were generated with immunoSEQ multiplex PCR, while TCRdb's copy carries only in-frame clones and drops some. The sample contains 470,000 or so clones, 80% to 90% of which appear only once. Sequenced sample: peripheral blood. These receptors were obtained from a human donor in a cohort sampled during active COVID-19.

V and J are TRBV24-1 and TRBJ2-3; the match to TRBD1 covers 8 bases. CDR1 is KGHDR and CDR2 is SFDVKD in the germline V gene. Losses at the gene ends were 3 bases for V and 2 bases for J; bases not matched to a gene: 9. This CDR3 region has 17 residues. DNA of the CDR3: TGTGCCACCAGTGATCAGGGACAGGACCGAGACACAGATACGCAGTATTTT. Residues: CATSDQGQDRDTDTQYF.

V usage is TRBV6-1 and J usage is TRBJ1-5; D might be TRBD1 (5 bases). Between the trimmed V and J ends, which lost 2 bases and 1 base, there was a span of 15 bases. The V gene's germline CDR1 is MNHNS and CDR2 SASEGT. The CDR3 has 17 residues. This chain's CDR3 is CASSENVGVGSNQPQHF. The CDR3 nucleotides are TGTGCCAGCAGTGAAAATGTAGGGGTCGGGAGCAATCAGCCCCAGCATTTT.

This clone was recorded a few times. The chain has TRBV6-4 and TRBJ2-1, with 8 bases lining up with TRBD2. The CDR3 is 13 residues long. The V gene end was trimmed by 2 bases and the J gene end by 10 bases; junction bases not matched to a gene: 4. Germline V gene lookup returns CDR1 MRHNA and CDR2 SNTAGT. In DNA form, the CDR3 reads TGTGCCAGCAGTGACAGGGCTAGCGGGGAGCAGTTCTTC. This sequence encodes CASSDRASGEQFF.

V gene TRBV3-1 (or the pseudogene TRBV3-2) combines with J gene TRBJ1-1; unclear D gene. CDR1 is LGHDT and CDR2 is YNNKEL in the germline V gene (reference sequence). V lost 3 bases and J 6 bases, leaving 14 bases between the germline ends. This CDR3 has 14 residues. The CDR3 bases are TGTGCCAGCAGCCATTCACCAGGTTATCCTGAAGCTTTCTTT. Amino acid sequence: CASSHSPGYPEAFF.

This chain joins TRBV6-5 and TRBJ2-3; 8 positions match TRBD1. Trimming at V came to 0 bases and at J to 4 bases, leaving 6 bases not matched to a gene. The CDR3 runs 16 residues. The germline gives CDR1 MNHEY, CDR2 SVGAGI. Written as DNA, the CDR3 is TGTGCCAGCAGTTACTCAAGAGACAGGGGTGCAGATACGCAGTATTTT. The encoded protein is CASSYSRDRGADTQYF.

The chain uses TRBV4-1 and TRBJ2-1, with 7 bases matching TRBD2. The CDR3 runs to 16 residues. V gave up 1 base and J gave up 1 base; unmatched junction bases: 4. Germline-derived CDR1 and CDR2 are MGHRA and YSYEKL. In nucleotides, the CDR3 is TGCGCCAGCAGCCAAGTGGGGGGGGGATCCTACAATGAGCAGTTCTTC. Translated, it gives CASSQVGGGSYNEQFF.

This clone was detected only once. This rearrangement joins TRBV4-1 to TRBJ2-2; maybe TRBD1 (7 bases). V was clipped by 7 bases and J by 5 bases, with 17 bases between them. Looked up from germline, CDR1 is MGHRA and CDR2 is YSYEKL. The CDR3 has 15 amino acids. CDR3 nucleotide sequence: TGCGCCAGCACTGGAGGGGGCGTAGGAACCGGGGAGCTGTTTTTT. Protein: CASTGGGVGTGELFF.

The table lists this clone with a count of one. The CDR3 loop is CASNIGDSTNTEAFF. CDR3 DNA: TGTGCCAGCAATATCGGGGACAGCACGAACACTGAAGCTTTCTTT. This chain joins TRBV7-9 and TRBJ1-1, with 7 positions matching TRBD1. V shed 7 bases, J shed 1 base, and the junction held 9 bases outside the gene matches. CDR3 length equals 15 residues. Germline loops: CDR1 SEHNR, CDR2 FQNEAQ (reference sequence).

The genes are TRBV27 and TRBJ2-3; 7 positions match TRBD1. With 0 bases clipped from V and 3 bases from J, the junction kept 3 bases outside the gene matches. The CDR3 loop spans 15 amino acids. Germline loops: CDR1 MNHEY, CDR2 SMNVEV (reference sequence). In nucleotides, the CDR3 is TGTGCCAGCAGTTTATCGCGACAGGGAACAGATACGCAGTATTTT. It translates to CASSLSRQGTDTQYF.

The CDR3 loop is CAARSGLAGETGELFF. CDR3 in DNA: TGTGCCGCCCGGTCCGGGCTAGCGGGAGAAACCGGGGAGCTGTTTTTT. V and J are TRBV10-3 and TRBJ2-2; 10 bases map to TRBD2. The J segment lost 5 bases and the V segment lost 11 bases, leaving 14 bases of the junction unmatched. The CDR3 has 16 residues. Germline CDR1 is ENHRY and CDR2 is SYGVKD.

V usage is TRBV7-6 and J usage is TRBJ1-1; TRBD1 might be the D (5 bases). Germline loops: CDR1 SGHVS, CDR2 FNYEAQ. V was clipped by 2 bases and J by 5 bases, with 15 bases between them. The CDR3 length is 15 residues. The CDR3 region is CASSLSSQGGTEAFF. The CDR3 DNA follows: TGTGCCAGCAGCTTAAGTTCTCAGGGAGGTACTGAAGCTTTCTTT.

CDR3 coding DNA: TGCAGCGTCCTCCTGGCTAGCACAGATACGCAGTATTTT. This codes for CSVLLASTDTQYF. The chain combines TRBV29-1 with TRBJ2-3; no definite D call. The CDR3 loop spans 13 amino acids. Germline V CDR1 and CDR2: SQVTM, ANQGSEA. Trimming left V 6 bases short and J 0 bases short, with 10 bases between.

This clone was picked up a small number of times. This chain joins TRBV9 and TRBJ2-3, with D possibly TRBD2 on 6 matching bases. The CDR3 length is 17 residues. Per germline, CDR1 SGDLS and CDR2 YYNGEE. The V and J ends lost 4 bases and 1 base respectively, with 19 bases between them. The CDR3 reads CASSSRLGAVGTDTQYF. The CDR3 nucleotides are TGTGCCAGCAGCTCTAGACTAGGGGCGGTGGGCACAGATACGCAGTATTTT.

The sample holds a few counts of this clone. The chain uses TRBV4-2 and TRBJ2-1; 10 bases align to TRBD2. Germline V gene lookup returns CDR1 LGHNA and CDR2 YNFKEQ. V dropped 0 bases and J dropped 4; count of bases not matched to a gene: 6. This CDR3 has 17 amino acids. The chain's CDR3 is CASSQETGTSAYNEQFF. The CDR3 nucleotides are TGTGCCAGCAGCCAAGAAACCGGGACTAGCGCATACAATGAGCAGTTCTTC.

The CDR3 loop reads CASSGGLDTGELFF. The CDR3 bases are TGTGCCAGCAGCGGAGGGCTGGACACCGGGGAGCTGTTTTTT. The chain recombines TRBV9 with TRBJ2-2; tentative D call: TRBD2 (5 bases). Germline-derived CDR1 and CDR2 are SGDLS and YYNGEE. CDR3 size: 14 residues. Between the trimmed V and J ends, which lost 3 bases and 3 bases, there was a span of 9 bases.

The chain recombines TRBV6-6 with TRBJ1-2, with a tentative D call TRBD1 (6 bases). Germline loops: CDR1 MNHNY, CDR2 SVGAGI (reference sequence). The V end was cut by 4 bases, the J end by 5 bases, with 11 bases between. The CDR3 extends over 13 amino acids. CDR3 DNA sequence: TGTGCCAGCAGTTTACAGGGAAATTATGGCTACACCTTC. Residues: CASSLQGNYGYTF.

The chain couples TRBV30 to TRBJ1-1; D is perhaps TRBD1 (5 bases). The CDR3 is made up of 16 amino acids. CDR1 is GTSNPN and CDR2 is SVGIG in the germline V gene (reference sequence). The V end lost 3 bases, the J end lost 4 bases, and 21 bases lay between the germline ends. CDR3 amino acids: CAWSPWGGGKATEAFF. The CDR3 nucleotides read TGTGCCTGGAGCCCTTGGGGGGGAGGGAAGGCCACTGAAGCTTTCTTT.

The chain employs TRBV18 and TRBJ2-7; D possibly corresponds to TRBD1 (6 bases). The CDR3 spans 15 residues. Germline-derived CDR1 and CDR2 are KGHSH and LQKENI. V shed 4 bases and J shed 5 bases, with 18 bases lying between them. DNA for the CDR3: TGTGCCAGCTCACTTTCGGGGACAATTCCCCACGAGCAGTACTTC. This gives the protein CASSLSGTIPHEQYF.

The J gene is TRBJ1-1, the V gene TRBV2, with D tentatively TRBD1 (6 bases). V lost 9 bases and J lost 5, with 13 bases in between. Germline-derived CDR1 and CDR2 are SNHLY and FYNNEI. The CDR3 is made up of 12 amino acids. This chain's CDR3 is CARGPQGTEAFF. CDR3 in DNA: TGTGCCAGGGGACCACAGGGAACTGAAGCTTTCTTT. Together with reference TRBV2 and TRBJ1-1, the CDR3 gives the full variable domain: EPEVTQTPSHQVTQMGQEVILRCVPISNHLYFYWYRQILGQKVEFLVSFYNNEISEKSEIFDDQFSVERPDGSNFTLKIRSTKLEDSAMYFCARGPQGTEAFFGQGTRLTVV.

The V and J genes are TRBV3-1 (or the pseudogene TRBV3-2) and TRBJ2-1, with D perhaps TRBD2 (6 bases). The length of the CDR3 is 14 residues. Trimming cost V 2 bases and J 4 bases, with 9 bases left between them. Germline-derived CDR1 and CDR2 are LGHDT and YNNKEL (reference sequence). The CDR3 DNA sequence: TGTGCCAGCAGCCAACGGGCGGGATACAATGAGCAGTTCTTC. Protein: CASSQRAGYNEQFF.

The V gene is TRBV18, the J gene TRBJ2-7; D possibly corresponds to TRBD1 (6 bases). CDR3 length equals 14 residues. V was trimmed by 4 bases and J by 6 bases, leaving 16 bases between them. Germline CDR1 KGHSH, CDR2 LQKENI. CDR3 in DNA: TGTGCCAGCTCACATACAGGGTATCGGGGCGAGCAGTACTTC. Translation gives CASSHTGYRGEQYF.

The chain joins TRBV30 to TRBJ1-1; TRBD1 aligns across 8 bases. This CDR3 region has 12 residues. Germline V gene data show CDR1 as GTSNPN and CDR2 as SVGIG (reference sequence). With V trimmed by 0 bases and J by 8 bases, 2 bases remained unmatched. The CDR3 DNA reads TGTGCCTGGAGTGTACAGGGGGTCGAAGCTTTCTTT. Its protein product is CAWSVQGVEAFF.

The chain couples TRBV28 to TRBJ2-1; D remains ambiguous. The CDR3 has 11 amino acids. Trimming stripped 5 bases from V and 7 bases from J, with 6 bases between. Germline lookup yields CDR1 MDHEN and CDR2 SYDVKM. In DNA form, the CDR3 reads TGTGCCAGCAGTCTGAGTAATGAGCAGTTCTTC. Encoded protein: CASSLSNEQFF.

The J gene is TRBJ1-2, the V gene TRBV27; D is possibly TRBD1 (6 bases). This CDR3 comprises 14 residues. The V and J ends lost 6 bases and 5 bases respectively, with 16 bases between them. Germline V gene data show CDR1 as MNHEY and CDR2 as SMNVEV (reference sequence). CDR3 sequence: CASSPNRVGYGYTF. In DNA form, the CDR3 reads TGTGCCAGCAGCCCGAACAGGGTCGGGTATGGCTACACCTTC.

This chain connects TRBV4-3 to TRBJ2-1, with TRBD2 identical over 10 bases. The V gene's germline CDR1 is LGHNA and CDR2 YSLEER. This CDR3 comprises 19 residues. The V and J ends lost 0 bases and 2 bases, in that order; junction bases with no gene match: 10. This CDR3 is CASSQDGLAGVGAYNEQFF. CDR3 DNA sequence: TGCGCCAGCAGCCAAGATGGCCTAGCGGGAGTAGGCGCCTACAATGAGCAGTTCTTC.